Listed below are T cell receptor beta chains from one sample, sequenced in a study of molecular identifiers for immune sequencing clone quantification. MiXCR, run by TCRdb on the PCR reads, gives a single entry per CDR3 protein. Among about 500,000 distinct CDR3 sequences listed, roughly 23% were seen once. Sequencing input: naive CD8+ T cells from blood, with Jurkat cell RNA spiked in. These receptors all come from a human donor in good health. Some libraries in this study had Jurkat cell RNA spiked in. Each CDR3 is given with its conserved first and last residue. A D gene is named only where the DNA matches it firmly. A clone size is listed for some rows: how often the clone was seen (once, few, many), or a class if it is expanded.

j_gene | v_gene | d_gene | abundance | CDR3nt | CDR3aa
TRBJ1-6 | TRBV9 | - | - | TGTACCAGCAGCCCCAGTGGCACTAATAATTCACCCCTCCACTTT | CTSSPSGTNNSPLHF
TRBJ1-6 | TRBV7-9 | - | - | TGTGCCAGCAGCCCCGACACCACTAGCTCCTATAATTCACCCCTCCACTTT | CASSPDTTSSYNSPLHF
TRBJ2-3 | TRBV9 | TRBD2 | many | TGTGCCAGCAGCCCTAGCGGGGGGCCCACAGATACGCAGTATTTT | CASSPSGGPTDTQYF
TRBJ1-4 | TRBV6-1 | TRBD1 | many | TGTGCCAGCAGTGAATTCAGGGGGCATCGTGCTGAAAAACTGTTTTTT | CASSEFRGHRAEKLFF
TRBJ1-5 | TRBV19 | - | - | TGTGCCAGTAGTATAGCGATCTGGGAGGGTCAGCCCCAGCATTTT | CASSIAIWEGQPQHF
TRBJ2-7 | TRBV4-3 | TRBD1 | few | TGCGCCAGCAGCCAAGATAAGGCAGGGGGATACGAGCAGTACTTC | CASSQDKAGGYEQYF
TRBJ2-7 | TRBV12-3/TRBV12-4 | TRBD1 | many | TGTGCCAGCAGTTCTAGACCGGGACAGGGGGACTACGAGCAGTACTTC | CASSSRPGQGDYEQYF
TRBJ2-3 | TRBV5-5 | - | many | TGTGCCAGCAGCTTGTCGGACCCTAGCACAGATACGCAGTATTTT | CASSLSDPSTDTQYF
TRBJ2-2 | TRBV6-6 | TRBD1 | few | TGTGCCACATCCCAGGGGGAGACCGGGGAGCTGTTTTTT | CATSQGETGELFF
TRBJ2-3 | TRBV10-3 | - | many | TGTGCCATCAGTGAGTCTGAGGCAGGGAAAGCAGATACGCAGTATTTT | CAISESEAGKADTQYF
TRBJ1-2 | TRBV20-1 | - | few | TGCAGTACCAAACCCCCGAGATTAGTGGGCTACACCTTC | CSTKPPRLVGYTF
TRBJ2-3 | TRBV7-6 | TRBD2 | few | TGTGCCAGCAGCCCCTGGACTAGCGGGGGGAGCACAGATACGCAGTATTTT | CASSPWTSGGSTDTQYF
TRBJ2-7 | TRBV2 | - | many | TGTGCCAGCACCTGGGGTCAGTCCTACGAGCAGTACTTC | CASTWGQSYEQYF
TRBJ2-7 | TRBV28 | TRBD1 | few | TGTGCCAGCAGTTCCGGACAGGGGGTATTTTACGAGCAGTACTTC | CASSSGQGVFYEQYF
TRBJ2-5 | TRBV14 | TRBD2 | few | TGTGCCAGCAGCCAAGACTACGGACTAGCGGGGACGCAAAAAGAGACCCAGTACTTC | CASSQDYGLAGTQKETQYF
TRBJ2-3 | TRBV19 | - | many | TGTGCCAGTAGTATAGGAGCATCTAGCACAGATACGCAGTATTTT | CASSIGASSTDTQYF
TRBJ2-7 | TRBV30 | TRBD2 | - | TGTGCCTGGGGAGGGGCGGGAGCCTACGAGCAGTACTTC | CAWGGAGAYEQYF
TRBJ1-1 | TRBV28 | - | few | TGTGCCAGCGGACAGCAAATCGCTGAAGCTTTCTTT | CASGQQIAEAFF
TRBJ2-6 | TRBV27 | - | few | TGTGCCAGCAGTTGGACAGATTCTGGGGCCAACGTCCTGACTTTC | CASSWTDSGANVLTF
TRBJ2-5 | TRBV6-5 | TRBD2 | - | TGTGCCAGCAGTTCGCCACGACTAGCGGGGTTAGAGACCCAGTACTTC | CASSSPRLAGLETQYF
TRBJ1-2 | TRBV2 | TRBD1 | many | TGTGCCACCGCTGACCGGGACAGGGACGACTATGGCTACACCTTC | CATADRDRDDYGYTF
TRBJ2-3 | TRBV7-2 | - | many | TGTGCCAGCAGCGACAGGCCCTTCCTGGGGGGCACAGATACGCAGTATTTT | CASSDRPFLGGTDTQYF
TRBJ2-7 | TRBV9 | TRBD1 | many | TGTGCCAGCAGCGTCGGACAGGGGGTTTACGAGCAGTACTTC | CASSVGQGVYEQYF
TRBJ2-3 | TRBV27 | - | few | TGTGCCAGCAGTTTAGTTCCTCCGGATACGCAGTATTTT | CASSLVPPDTQYF
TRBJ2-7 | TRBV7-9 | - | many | TGTGCCAGCAGCCTCATAGACAGGAGCTACTACGAGCAGTACTTC | CASSLIDRSYYEQYF
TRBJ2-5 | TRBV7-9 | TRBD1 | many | TGTGCCAGCAGCTTAGTGGGTCAGGGGGCCGAGACCCAGTACTTC | CASSLVGQGAETQYF
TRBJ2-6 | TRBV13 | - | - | TGTGCCAGCAGCTTATGGATCTCTGGGACCAACGTCCTGACTTTC | CASSLWISGTNVLTF
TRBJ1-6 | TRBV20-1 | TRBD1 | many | TGCAGTGCTAGAGAGACAGGGATTAATTCACCCCTCCACTTT | CSARETGINSPLHF
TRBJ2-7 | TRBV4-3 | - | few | TGCGCCAGCAGCCAAGATATGAGCAGGGGACTCCGCGAGCAGTACTTC | CASSQDMSRGLREQYF
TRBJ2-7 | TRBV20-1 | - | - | TGCAGTGCTAGAGTTAGTAGACTAGTGGGGGAACAATACTACGAGCAGTACTTC | CSARVSRLVGEQYYEQYF
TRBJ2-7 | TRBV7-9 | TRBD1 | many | TGTGCCAGCAGCTACGAGACAGGGACCCACGAGCAGTACTTC | CASSYETGTHEQYF
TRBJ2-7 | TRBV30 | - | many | TGTGCCTGGAGTGCTGACAGCTCCTACGAGCAGTACTTC | CAWSADSSYEQYF
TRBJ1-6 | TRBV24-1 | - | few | TGTGCCACACGGGGGGGAAGTAATTCACCCCTCCACTTT | CATRGGSNSPLHF
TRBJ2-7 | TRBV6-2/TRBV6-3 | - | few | TGTGCCAGCAGTTACGACCAGGGGCAGGGGGGCTACGAGCAGTACTTC | CASSYDQGQGGYEQYF
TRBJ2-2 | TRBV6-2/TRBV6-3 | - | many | TGTGCCAGCAGTCGGGACGTACCCGGGGAGCTGTTTTTT | CASSRDVPGELFF
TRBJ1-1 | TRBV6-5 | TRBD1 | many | TGTGCCAGCAGTTACTCGTTGGGACAGGGGGCGGACGCTTTCTTT | CASSYSLGQGADAFF
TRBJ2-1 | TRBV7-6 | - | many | TGTGCCAGCAGCTTCTCGGGGGGCGGGGATGAGCAGTTCTTC | CASSFSGGGDEQFF
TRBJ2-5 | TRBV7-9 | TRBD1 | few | TGTGCCAGCAGCGGAGGAGGGACAGGGGGGCTCGAGACCCAGTACTTC | CASSGGGTGGLETQYF
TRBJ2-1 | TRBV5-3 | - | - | TGTGCCAGCAGCCCTGGGCTCCTAAGCTCCTACAATGAGCAGTTCTTC | CASSPGLLSSYNEQFF
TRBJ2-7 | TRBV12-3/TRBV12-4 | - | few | TGTGCCAGCAGTGGGTCTACGGGCGAGCAGTACTTC | CASSGSTGEQYF
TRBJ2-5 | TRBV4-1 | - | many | TGCGCCAGCAGCCAAGACAAATTTTCCGGGACGTCGGGGGAGACCCAGTACTTC | CASSQDKFSGTSGETQYF
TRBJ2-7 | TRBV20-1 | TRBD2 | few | TGCAGTGCTAGTCAGGGGACTAGCGGGAGGGGATTCTACGAGCAGTACTTC | CSASQGTSGRGFYEQYF
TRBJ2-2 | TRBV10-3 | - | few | TGTGCCATCAGTGAACCCGCGGGGTCGAACACCGGGGAGCTGTTTTTT | CAISEPAGSNTGELFF
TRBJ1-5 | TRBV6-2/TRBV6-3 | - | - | TGTGCCAGCAGTTACGGCGGGTTGAGCAATCAGCCCCAGCATTTT | CASSYGGLSNQPQHF
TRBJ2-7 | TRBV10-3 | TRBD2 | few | TGTGCCATCAGTGGGGGGGGGGCCTACGAGCAGTACTTC | CAISGGGAYEQYF
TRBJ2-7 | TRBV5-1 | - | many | TGCGCCAGCAGCTCGGACGCCGCGGGGGCGTACGAGCAGTACTTC | CASSSDAAGAYEQYF
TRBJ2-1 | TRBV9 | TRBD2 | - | TGTGCCAGCAGTGACAGGATGGGACTAGCGGGTTACAATGAGCAGTTCTTC | CASSDRMGLAGYNEQFF
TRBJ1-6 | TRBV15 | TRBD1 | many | TGTGCCACCAGCAGAGATAATACAGGGGGTGTTAATTCACCCCTCCACTTT | CATSRDNTGGVNSPLHF
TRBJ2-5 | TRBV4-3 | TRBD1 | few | TGCGCCAGCAGCCAGGCGACAGGGGTCCAAGGGACCCAGTACTTC | CASSQATGVQGTQYF
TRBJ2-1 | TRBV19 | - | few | TGTGCCAGTAGTATAGAGGGGGTCAATGAGCAGTTCTTC | CASSIEGVNEQFF
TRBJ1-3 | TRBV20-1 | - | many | TGCAGTGCTAGACCGCCCGCTGAAGGAAACACCATATATTTT | CSARPPAEGNTIYF